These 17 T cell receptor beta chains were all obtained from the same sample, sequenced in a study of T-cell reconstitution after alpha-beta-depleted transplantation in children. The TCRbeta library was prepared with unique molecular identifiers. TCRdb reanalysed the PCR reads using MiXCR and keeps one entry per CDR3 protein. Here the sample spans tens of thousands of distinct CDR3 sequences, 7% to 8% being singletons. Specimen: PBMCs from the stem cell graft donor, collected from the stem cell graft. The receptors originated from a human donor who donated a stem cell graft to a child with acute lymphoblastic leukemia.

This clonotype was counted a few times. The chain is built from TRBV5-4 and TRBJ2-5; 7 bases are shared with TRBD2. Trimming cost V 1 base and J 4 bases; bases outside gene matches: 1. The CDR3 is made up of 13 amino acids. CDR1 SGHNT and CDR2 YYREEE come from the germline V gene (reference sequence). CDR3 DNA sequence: TGTGCCAGCAGCTTGTGGGGGGGAGAGACCCAGTACTTC. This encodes CASSLWGGETQYF.

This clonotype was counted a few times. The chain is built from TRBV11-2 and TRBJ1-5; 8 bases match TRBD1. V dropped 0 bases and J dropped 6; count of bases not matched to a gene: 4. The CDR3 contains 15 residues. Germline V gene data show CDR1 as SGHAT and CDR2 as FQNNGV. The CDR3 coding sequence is TGTGCCAGCAGCTTAGAGACAGGGGAGGGTCAGCCCCAGCATTTT. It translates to CASSLETGEGQPQHF.

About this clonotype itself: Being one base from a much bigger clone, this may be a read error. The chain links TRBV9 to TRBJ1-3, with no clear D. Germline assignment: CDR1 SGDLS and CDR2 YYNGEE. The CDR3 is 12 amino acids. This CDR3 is CPSTSDGNTIYF. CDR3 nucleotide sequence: TGTCCCAGCACCTCGGACGGGAACACCATATATTTT.

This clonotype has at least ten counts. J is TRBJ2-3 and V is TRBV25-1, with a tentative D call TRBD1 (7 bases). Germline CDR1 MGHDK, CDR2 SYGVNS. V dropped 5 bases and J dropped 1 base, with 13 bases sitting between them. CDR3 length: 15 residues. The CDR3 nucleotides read TGTGCCAGCAGTTGGGGGGACAGCCGCACAGATACGCAGTATTTT. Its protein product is CASSWGDSRTDTQYF.

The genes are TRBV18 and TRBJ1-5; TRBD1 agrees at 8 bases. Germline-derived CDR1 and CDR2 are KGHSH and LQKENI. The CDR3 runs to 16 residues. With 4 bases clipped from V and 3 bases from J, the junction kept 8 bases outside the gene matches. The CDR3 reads CASSLQTGENNQPQHF. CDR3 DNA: TGTGCCAGCTCACTCCAGACAGGGGAGAACAATCAGCCCCAGCATTTT.

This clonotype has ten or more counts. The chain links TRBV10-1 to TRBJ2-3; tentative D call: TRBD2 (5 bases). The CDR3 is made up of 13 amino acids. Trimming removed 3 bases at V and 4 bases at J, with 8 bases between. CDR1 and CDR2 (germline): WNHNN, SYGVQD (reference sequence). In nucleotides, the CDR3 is TGCGCCAGCAGTGAACGGGAATCAGATACGCAGTATTTT. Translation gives CASSERESDTQYF.

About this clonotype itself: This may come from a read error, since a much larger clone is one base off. The CDR3 coding sequence is TGTGCCACCAGCGTAGGGATAGCGGAGGTATACAATGAGCAGTTCTTC. Translation gives CATSVGIAEVYNEQFF. The chain has TRBV9 and TRBJ2-1; a possible D gene is TRBD2 (6 bases). CDR1 is SGDLS, CDR2 YYNGEE, per germline. The CDR3 spans 16 residues.

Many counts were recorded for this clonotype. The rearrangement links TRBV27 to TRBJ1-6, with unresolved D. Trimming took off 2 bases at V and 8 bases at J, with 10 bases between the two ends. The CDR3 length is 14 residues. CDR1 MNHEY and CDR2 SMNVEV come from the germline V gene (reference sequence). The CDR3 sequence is CASSLKMEYSPLHF. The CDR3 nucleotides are TGTGCCAGCAGTTTAAAGATGGAGTATTCACCCCTCCACTTT.

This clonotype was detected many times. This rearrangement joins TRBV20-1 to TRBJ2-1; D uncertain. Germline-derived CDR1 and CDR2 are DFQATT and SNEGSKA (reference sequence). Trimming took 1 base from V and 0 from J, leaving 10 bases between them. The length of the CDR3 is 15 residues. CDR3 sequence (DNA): TGCAGTGCTAGAGTTACTTACCTCTCCTACAATGAGCAGTTCTTC. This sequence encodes CSARVTYLSYNEQFF.

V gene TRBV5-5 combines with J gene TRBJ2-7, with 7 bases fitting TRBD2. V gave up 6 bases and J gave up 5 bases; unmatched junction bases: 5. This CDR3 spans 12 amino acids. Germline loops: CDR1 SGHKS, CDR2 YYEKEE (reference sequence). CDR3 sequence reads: CASTAGLNEQYF. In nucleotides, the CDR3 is TGTGCCAGCACAGCGGGACTGAACGAGCAGTACTTC.

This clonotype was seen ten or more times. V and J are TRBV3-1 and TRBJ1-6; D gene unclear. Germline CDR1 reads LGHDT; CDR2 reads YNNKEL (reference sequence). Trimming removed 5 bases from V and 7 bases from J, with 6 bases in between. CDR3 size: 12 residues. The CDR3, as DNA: TGTGCCAGCAGCTTCACAAATTCACCCCTCCACTTT. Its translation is CASSFTNSPLHF.

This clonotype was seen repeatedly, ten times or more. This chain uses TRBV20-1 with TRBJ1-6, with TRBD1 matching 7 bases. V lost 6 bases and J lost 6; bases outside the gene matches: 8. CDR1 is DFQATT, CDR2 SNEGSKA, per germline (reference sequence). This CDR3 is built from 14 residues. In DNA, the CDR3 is TGCAGTGCCGGCTCAGGGGGTGGTAATTCACCCCTCCACTTT. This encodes CSAGSGGGNSPLHF.

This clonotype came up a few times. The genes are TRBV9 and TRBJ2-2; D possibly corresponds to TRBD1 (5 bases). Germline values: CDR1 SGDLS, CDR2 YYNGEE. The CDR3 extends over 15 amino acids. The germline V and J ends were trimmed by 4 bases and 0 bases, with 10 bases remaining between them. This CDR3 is CASSPTATNTGELFF. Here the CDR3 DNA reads TGTGCCAGCAGCCCGACAGCGACGAACACCGGGGAGCTGTTTTTT. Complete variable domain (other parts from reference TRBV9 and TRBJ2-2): DSGVTQTPKHLITATGQRVTLRCSPRSGDLSVYWYQQSLDQGLQFLIQYYNGEERAKGNILERFSAQQFPDLHSELNLSSLELGDSALYFCASSPTATNTGELFFGEGSRLTVL.

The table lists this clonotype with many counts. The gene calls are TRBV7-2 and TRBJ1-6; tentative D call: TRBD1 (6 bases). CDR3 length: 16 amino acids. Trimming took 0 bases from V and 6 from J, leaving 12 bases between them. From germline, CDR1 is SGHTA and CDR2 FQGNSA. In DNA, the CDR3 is TGTGCCAGCAGCTTAGCGCGGGCAGGGGTTAATTCACCCCTCCACTTT. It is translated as CASSLARAGVNSPLHF. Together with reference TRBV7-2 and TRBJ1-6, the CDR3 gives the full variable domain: GAGVSQSPSNKVTEKGKDVELRCDPISGHTALYWYRQSLGQGLEFLIYFQGNSAPDKSGLPSDRFSAERTGGSVSTLTIQRTQQEDSAVYLCASSLARAGVNSPLHFGNGTRLTVT.

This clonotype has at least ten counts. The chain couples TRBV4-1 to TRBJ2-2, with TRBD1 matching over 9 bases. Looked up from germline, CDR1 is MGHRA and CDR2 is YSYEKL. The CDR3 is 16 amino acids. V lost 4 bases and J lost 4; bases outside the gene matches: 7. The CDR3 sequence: CASSPLGTGFTGELFF. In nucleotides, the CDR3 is TGCGCCAGCAGCCCGCTAGGGACAGGGTTCACCGGGGAGCTGTTTTTT.

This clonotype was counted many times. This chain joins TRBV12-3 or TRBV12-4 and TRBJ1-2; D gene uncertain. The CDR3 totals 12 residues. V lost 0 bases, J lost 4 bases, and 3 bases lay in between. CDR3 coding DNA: TGTGCCAGCAGTTTAGCCAGCTATGGCTACACCTTC. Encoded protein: CASSLASYGYTF.

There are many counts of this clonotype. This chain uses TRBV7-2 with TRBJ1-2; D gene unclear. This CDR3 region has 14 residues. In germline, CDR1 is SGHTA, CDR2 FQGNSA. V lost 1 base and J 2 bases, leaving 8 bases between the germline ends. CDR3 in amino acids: CASSLERANYGYTF. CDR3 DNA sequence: TGTGCCAGCAGCTTAGAGAGAGCAAACTATGGCTACACCTTC.